These 13 T cell receptor beta chains originate from one sample sequenced in a study of blood T cell repertoires in COVID-19. Clones were sequenced by immunoSEQ multiplex PCR, and TCRdb holds only the in-frame ones, with some missing. The data show about 130,000 clones, 86% seen once. The sample consisted of PBMCs or T cells enriched from blood (not recorded which). Receptors originate from a woman aged 45-60 years who had recovered from COVID-19.

Written as DNA, the CDR3 is TGCAGTGCTAGTACTAGCGGAAGCACAGATACGCAGTATTTT. It specifies CSASTSGSTDTQYF. The chain combines TRBV20-1 with TRBJ2-3; TRBD2 matches 8 bases. Germline CDR1 DFQATT, CDR2 SNEGSKA (reference sequence). V was pared by 3 bases and J by 0 bases, with 2 bases of the junction left unmatched. This CDR3 has 14 amino acids.

The chain uses TRBV5-5 and TRBJ2-4; the D is unclear. Trimming took 4 bases from V and 6 from J, leaving 8 bases between them. The CDR3 is 12 residues long. CDR1 and CDR2 (germline): SGHKS, YYEKEE (reference sequence). CDR3 coding DNA: TGTGCCAGCAGCCCAGATGGAAACATTCAGTACTTC. Protein sequence: CASSPDGNIQYF.

The chain combines TRBV5-8 with TRBJ1-2; D is uncertain. Germline V gives CDR1 SGHTS, CDR2 YDEGEE. Trimming left V 3 bases short and J 4 bases short, with 16 bases between. This CDR3 region has 15 residues. This CDR3 reads CASSWRVSSSYGYTF. The CDR3 region has the DNA TGTGCCAGCAGCTGGAGGGTTTCCTCCAGCTATGGCTACACCTTC.

This clone was detected once. The chain recombines TRBV27 with TRBJ2-7; 10 bases agree with TRBD2. The CDR3 runs to 14 residues. Trimming took 5 bases from V and 12 from J; bases not matched to a gene: 13. Germline CDR1 MNHEY, CDR2 SMNVEV (reference sequence). DNA of the CDR3: TGTGCCAGCAGTCCGGACTCAGCGGGGGGGCAGGCGTACTTC. Its translation is CASSPDSAGGQAYF.

The genes are TRBV9 and TRBJ2-5, with D tentatively TRBD1 (5 bases). The V gene lost 0 bases and the J gene lost 5 bases, with 17 bases spanning the gap. Germline CDR1 and CDR2: SGDLS and YYNGEE. The length of the CDR3 is 16 residues. CDR3 nucleotide sequence: TGTGCCAGCAGCGTAGCTTCAGGGCAGGGTAGGGAGACCCAGTACTTC. Translating gives CASSVASGQGRETQYF.

V and J are TRBV27 and TRBJ1-6, with 7 positions matching TRBD1. V was clipped by 2 bases and J by 8 bases; unmatched bases: 9. The CDR3 is made up of 16 amino acids. CDR1 MNHEY and CDR2 SMNVEV come from the germline V gene (reference sequence). The CDR3 bases are TGTGCCAGCAGTTTACAAACAGGGGTGGTGGATTCACCCCTCCACTTT. Protein sequence: CASSLQTGVVDSPLHF.

The chain carries TRBV28 and TRBJ1-1, with D maybe TRBD1 (5 bases). The CDR3 sequence is 12 residues long. Germline loops: CDR1 MDHEN, CDR2 SYDVKM. Trimming shortened V by 2 bases and J by 5 bases, and 6 bases separated the two germline ends. The CDR3 loop reads CASSLRQTEAFF. The CDR3 region has the DNA TGTGCCAGCAGTTTACGACAGACTGAAGCTTTCTTT.

This chain connects TRBV7-8 to TRBJ2-5; D remains unclear. Trimming stripped 8 bases from V and 5 bases from J, with 9 bases between. The CDR3 length is 11 residues. The germline CDR1 and CDR2 sequences are SGHVS and FQNEAQ. In nucleotides, the CDR3 is TGTGCCAGCGGTCCTCGGGAGACCCAGTACTTC. This codes for CASGPRETQYF.

DNA of the CDR3: TGTGCCAGTAGTATGGCTGGCAGGGGTCGCCGGAACTATGGCTACACCTTC. Translating gives CASSMAGRGRRNYGYTF. The V call is TRBV19, the J call TRBJ1-2, with TRBD1 as a possible D gene (6 bases). The CDR3 spans 17 residues. The V end lost 3 bases, the J end lost 2 bases, and 19 bases lay between the germline ends. Germline assignment: CDR1 LNHDA and CDR2 SQIVND (reference sequence).

The gene calls are TRBV5-1 and TRBJ2-1; no firm D call. In germline, CDR1 is SGHRS, CDR2 YFSETQ. Between the trimmed V and J ends, which lost 2 bases and 2 bases, there was a span of 11 bases. CDR3 length: 15 residues. The CDR3 sequence is CASSFTDATYNEQFF. CDR3 DNA: TGCGCCAGCAGCTTTACAGACGCAACCTACAATGAGCAGTTCTTC.

V gene TRBV27 combines with J gene TRBJ2-7, with 9 bases fitting TRBD2. Germline CDR1 is MNHEY and CDR2 is SMNVEV (reference sequence). The CDR3 runs 15 residues. J was trimmed by 0 bases and V by 6 bases; bases with no gene match: 6. The CDR3 region is CASSLSSGASYEQYF. In DNA form, the CDR3 reads TGTGCCAGCAGCCTTTCTAGCGGGGCCTCCTACGAGCAGTACTTC.

The chain carries TRBV5-4 and TRBJ1-1; D call uncertain. CDR1 and CDR2 from the germline V gene are SGHNT and YYREEE (reference sequence). The CDR3 is made up of 11 amino acids. V lost 2 bases and J lost 5, with 4 bases in between. CDR3 coding DNA: TGTGCCAGCAGCTTCAGGACTGAAGCTTTCTTT. Translated: CASSFRTEAFF.

This clone was observed a few times. The gene calls are TRBV7-9 and TRBJ2-1; D uncertain. V gave up 4 bases and J gave up 8 bases, with 12 bases separating them. The germline V gene encodes CDR1 SEHNR and CDR2 FQNEAQ (reference sequence). The CDR3 extends over 13 amino acids. As DNA, the CDR3 is TGTGCCAGCAGCTCGTCTCTCGAGGATGAGCAGTTCTTC. Residues: CASSSSLEDEQFF.